A single sample is the source of the 18 T cell receptor beta chains below, sequenced in a study of cytotoxic CD8 clonotypes in ibrutinib-treated CLL. Assay: immunoSEQ multiplex PCR; the TCRdb copy retains only in-frame clones and omits some. Among some 15,000 clones listed, about 61% were seen once. Material: PBMCs, obtained before ibrutinib treatment. These receptors originate from a human donor with chronic lymphocytic leukemia.

This chain joins TRBV14 and TRBJ2-1, with a weak D call TRBD2 (5 bases). This CDR3 is built from 15 residues. Trimming removed 4 bases from V and 8 bases from J, with 18 bases in between. CDR1 SGHDN and CDR2 FVKESK come from the germline V gene. CDR3 coding DNA: TGTGCCAGCAGCCTCTTGAGGGCTCGATGGGATGAGCAGTTCTTC. Its translation is CASSLLRARWDEQFF.

This chain connects TRBV10-1 to TRBJ2-1; 10 nucleotides align to TRBD1. Germline CDR1 reads WNHNN; CDR2 reads SYGVQD (reference sequence). The ends lost 3 bases at V and 0 bases at J; junction bases unmatched: 11. This CDR3 spans 19 amino acids. The CDR3 bases are TGCGCCAGCAGTGAAATCCCGGGACAGGGGCCCAGCTCCTACAATGAGCAGTTCTTC. Translation: CASSEIPGQGPSSYNEQFF.

This clone was found a few times. The chain combines TRBV5-5 with TRBJ1-5; 7 bases match TRBD1. CDR1 is SGHKS, CDR2 YYEKEE, per germline (reference sequence). The CDR3 extends over 15 amino acids. J lost 1 base, V lost 4 bases, and 5 bases had no gene match. CDR3 sequence: CASSRAGGSNQPQHF. The DNA of the CDR3 is TGTGCCAGCAGCCGCGCAGGGGGAAGCAATCAGCCCCAGCATTTT.

CDR3 sequence reads: CSVGDSLVIMNTEAFF. DNA of the CDR3: TGCAGCGTTGGGGACAGCCTCGTTATTATGAACACTGAAGCTTTCTTT. V is TRBV29-1 and J is TRBJ1-1; 7 bases match TRBD1. This CDR3 contains 16 residues. The junction had 11 bases not matched to a gene; V was cut back by 4 bases and J by 0 bases. CDR1 and CDR2 from the germline V gene are SQVTM and ANQGSEA.

The chain carries TRBV5-1 and TRBJ1-1; 9 bases line up with TRBD1. V lost 3 bases, J lost 6 bases, and 6 bases stayed unmatched. This CDR3 is built from 14 residues. In germline, CDR1 is SGHRS, CDR2 YFSETQ. The CDR3 reads CASSWTGQGAEAFF. CDR3 nucleotide sequence: TGCGCCAGCAGCTGGACGGGACAGGGAGCTGAAGCTTTCTTT.

V gene TRBV28 combines with J gene TRBJ1-3; the D is unclear. This CDR3 is 14 amino acids long. CDR1 and CDR2 from the germline V gene are MDHEN and SYDVKM. Trimming removed 1 base at V and 0 bases at J, with 4 bases between. CDR3: CASSLFNSGNTIYF. CDR3 in DNA: TGTGCCAGCAGTTTATTCAACTCTGGAAACACCATATATTTT.

The V gene is TRBV19, the J gene TRBJ2-3; 10 bases line up with TRBD2. Germline loops: CDR1 LNHDA, CDR2 SQIVND (reference sequence). With 3 bases clipped from V and 7 bases from J, the junction kept 10 bases outside the gene matches. The CDR3 consists of 16 residues. CDR3 sequence (DNA): TGTGCCAGTAGTATTTTAGGAGCGGGAGGGCCGCATACGCAGTATTTT. This gives the protein CASSILGAGGPHTQYF.

CDR3 amino acids: CASSMGLAGDTQYF. The CDR3 DNA sequence: TGTGCCAGCAGTATGGGACTAGCGGGTGATACGCAGTATTTT. The chain combines TRBV6-6 with TRBJ2-3, with 12 bases aligning to TRBD2. Unmatched junction bases numbered 3, after V lost 5 bases and J lost 6 bases. In germline, CDR1 is MNHNY, CDR2 SVGAGI (reference sequence). The CDR3 loop spans 14 amino acids.

V gene TRBV5-1 combines with J gene TRBJ2-3; D is uncertain. There are 14 residues in the CDR3. Trimming pared 0 bases from V and 0 bases from J, leaving 5 bases between. Germline V gene sequence: CDR1 SGHRS, CDR2 YFSETQ. The CDR3 bases are TGCGCCAGCAGCTTGGTAGAGAGCACAGATACGCAGTATTTT. Translating it yields CASSLVESTDTQYF.

This clone was seen once. The chain uses TRBV9 and TRBJ2-7; 10 bases line up with TRBD1. The CDR3 has 16 residues. Germline loops: CDR1 SGDLS, CDR2 YYNGEE. V lost 3 bases to trimming and J lost 6 bases; unmatched junction nucleotides: 12. This chain's CDR3 is CASSDKRQGARGEQYF. The CDR3 DNA reads as TGTGCCAGCAGCGATAAACGACAGGGGGCGCGAGGCGAGCAGTACTTC.

This clone has only a few counts. Here the CDR3 DNA reads TGTGCCAGCAGTGAATGGCGACAGGGGGCGCGGACTGAAGCTTTCTTT. Protein: CASSEWRQGARTEAFF. J is TRBJ1-1 and V is TRBV25-1; the match to TRBD1 covers 10 bases. The CDR3 runs to 16 residues. V dropped 1 base and J dropped 5; count of bases not matched to a gene: 7. The germline V gene encodes CDR1 MGHDK and CDR2 SYGVNS.

CDR3 coding DNA: TGTGCCAGCAGCGGTGCCCCGAACGAAAAACTGTTTTTT. Protein: CASSGAPNEKLFF. This sequence joins TRBV9 and TRBJ1-4; D unclear. V was shortened by 3 bases and J by 8 bases, with 11 bases between the two germline ends. Germline V lookup: CDR1 SGDLS, CDR2 YYNGEE. The CDR3 loop spans 13 amino acids.

In its sample, this clone is medium-sized (0.01 to 0.1%). The chain uses TRBV6-1 and TRBJ1-2, with TRBD1 as a possible D gene (5 bases). From germline, CDR1 is MNHNS and CDR2 SASEGT. The ends were cut back, 0 bases at V and 6 bases at J, with 14 bases in the middle. CDR3 size: 15 residues. The CDR3 DNA follows: TGTGCCAGCAGTGAAGCCCGGGGGTACGGGAATGGCTACACCTTC. This gives the protein CASSEARGYGNGYTF.

The rearrangement joins TRBV6-1 to TRBJ1-1; D not resolved. This CDR3 is 12 amino acids long. The V end lost 6 bases, the J end lost 5 bases, and 10 bases lay between the germline ends. Germline-derived CDR1 and CDR2 are MNHNS and SASEGT. The CDR3 sequence: CASRKHGTEAFF. The CDR3 nucleotides read TGTGCCAGCAGAAAACACGGGACTGAAGCTTTCTTT.

J is TRBJ2-1 and V is TRBV11-3; 8 nucleotides align to TRBD2. After removal of 2 bases from V and 4 bases from J, the junction contained 1 base not matched to a gene. From germline, CDR1 is SGHNT and CDR2 YENEEA. CDR3 length equals 14 residues. CDR3 DNA sequence: TGTGCCAGCAGCTTAACTAGCGGATACAATGAGCAGTTCTTC. As protein: CASSLTSGYNEQFF. The complete variable domain, with remaining parts taken from reference TRBV11-3 and TRBJ2-1, reads EAGVVQSPRYKIIEKKQPVAFWCNPISGHNTLYWYLQNLGQGPELLIRYENEEAVDDSQLPKDRFSAERLKGVDSTLKIQPAELGDSAVYLCASSLTSGYNEQFFGPGTRLTVL.

The sample holds a few counts of this clone. The CDR3 region has the DNA TGTGCCAGTAGAGGCAGTGGGACAGATACGCAGTATTTT. Translated, it gives CASRGSGTDTQYF. V and J are TRBV19 and TRBJ2-3; D gene uncertain. CDR3 length: 13 amino acids. Per germline, CDR1 LNHDA and CDR2 SQIVND (reference sequence). Trimming took 6 bases from V and 3 from J, leaving 10 bases between them.

The CDR3 region has the DNA TGTGCCAGCACACCCCGCGGGAACACTGAAGCTTTCTTT. Protein sequence: CASTPRGNTEAFF. The V call is TRBV6-6, the J call TRBJ1-1; D remains ambiguous. Between the trimmed V and J ends, which lost 7 bases and 1 base, there was a span of 10 bases. The CDR3 has 13 amino acids. Germline V gene data show CDR1 as MNHNY and CDR2 as SVGAGI (reference sequence).

The chain has TRBV7-6 and TRBJ2-2; D is unclear. Germline CDR1 and CDR2: SGHVS and FNYEAQ. The CDR3 consists of 14 residues. Trimming took off 3 bases at V and 5 bases at J, with 10 bases between the two ends. The DNA for the CDR3 is TGTGCCAGCAGCTTGGGCGGTGGTACCGGGGAGCTGTTTTTT. It is translated as CASSLGGGTGELFF.